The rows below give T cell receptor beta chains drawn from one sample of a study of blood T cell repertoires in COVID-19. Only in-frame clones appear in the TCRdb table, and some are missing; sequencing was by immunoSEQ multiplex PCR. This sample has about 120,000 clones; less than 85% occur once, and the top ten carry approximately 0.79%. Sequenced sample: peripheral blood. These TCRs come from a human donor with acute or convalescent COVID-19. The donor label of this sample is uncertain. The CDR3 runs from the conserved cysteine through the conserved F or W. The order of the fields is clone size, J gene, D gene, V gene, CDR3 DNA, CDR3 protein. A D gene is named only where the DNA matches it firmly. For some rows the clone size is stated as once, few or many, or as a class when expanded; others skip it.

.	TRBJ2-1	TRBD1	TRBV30	TGTGCCTGGAGTGTGGGACAGGGCGACTACAATGAGCAGTTCTTC	CAWSVGQGDYNEQFF
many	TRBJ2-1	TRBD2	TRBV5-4	TGTGCCAGCGCGAATGGTGGGGGGGTCTCCTACAATGAGCAGTTCTTC	CASANGGGVSYNEQFF
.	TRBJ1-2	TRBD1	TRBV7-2	TGTGCCAGCAGCGAAGGGACAGGGGGAGGCTATGGCTACACCTTC	CASSEGTGGGYGYTF
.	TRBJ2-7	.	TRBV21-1	TGTGCCAGCAGCAAACGGGACAGATCCTACGAGCAGTACTTC	CASSKRDRSYEQYF
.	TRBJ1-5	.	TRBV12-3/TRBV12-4	TGTGCCAGCAGTGGGGGGGAGTTTCAGCCCCAGCATTTT	CASSGGEFQPQHF
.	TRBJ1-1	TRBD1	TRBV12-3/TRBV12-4	TGTGCCAGCAGTTCGGGACAGGGTTTAGCTTTCTTT	CASSSGQGLAFF
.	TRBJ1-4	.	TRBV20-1	TGCAGTGCTAGTCGGCGGATCCCAACCAAACTGTTTTTT	CSASRRIPTKLFF
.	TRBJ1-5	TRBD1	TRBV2	TGTGCCAGCAGGCCGGGACAGGTGATCAATCAGCCCCAGCATTTT	CASRPGQVINQPQHF
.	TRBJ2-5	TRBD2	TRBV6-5	TGTGCCAGTTCCGAGCGGGGGGGTAGGGAGACCCAGTACTTC	CASSERGGRETQYF
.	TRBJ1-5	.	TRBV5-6	TGTGCCAGCAGCACCCTCGAGGGCGGCGGAGGACAGCCCCAGCATTTT	CASSTLEGGGGQPQHF
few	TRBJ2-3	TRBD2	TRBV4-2	TGTGCCAGCAGCCAAGAGACGGGGGGGAGCACAGATACGCAGTATTTT	CASSQETGGSTDTQYF
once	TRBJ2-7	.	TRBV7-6	TGTGCCAGCAGTCCCAGAGGGGGTGTTACCTACGAGCAGTACTTC	CASSPRGGVTYEQYF
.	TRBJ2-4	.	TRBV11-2	TGTGCCAGCAGCTTAAGGGGAAACATTCAGTACTTC	CASSLRGNIQYF
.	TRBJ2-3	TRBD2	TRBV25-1	TGTGCCAGCAGCCAAGCGGGGGCCCTAGGGGATACGCAGTATTTT	CASSQAGALGDTQYF
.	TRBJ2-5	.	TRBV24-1	TGTGCCACCAGTGGGGGAGGCGAGACCCAGTACTTC	CATSGGGETQYF
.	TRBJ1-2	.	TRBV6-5	TGTGCCAGCAGTCAAACAGCTAACTATGGCTACACCTTC	CASSQTANYGYTF
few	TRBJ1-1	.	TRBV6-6	TGTGCCAGCGGTAACAGCCTCAGGGCTGAAGCTTTCTTT	CASGNSLRAEAFF
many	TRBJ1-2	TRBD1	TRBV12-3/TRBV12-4	TGTGCCACCGAGTCTAGGGGGCGCAGGGGCTACACCTTC	CATESRGRRGYTF
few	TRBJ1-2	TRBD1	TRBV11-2	TGTGCCAGCAGCCGGGACAGGAACTATGGCTACACCTTC	CASSRDRNYGYTF
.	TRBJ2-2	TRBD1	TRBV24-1	TGTGCCACCAGTGAGAGGACAGGGAAGAACACCGGGGAGCTGTTTTTT	CATSERTGKNTGELFF
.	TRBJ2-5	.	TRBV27	TGTGCCAGCAGTCGACTGGCGACAGGTCAAGAGACCCAGTACTTC	CASSRLATGQETQYF
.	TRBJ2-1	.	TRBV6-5	TGTGCCAGCAGTACAGACATGGTCTCCTACAATGAGCAGTTCTTC	CASSTDMVSYNEQFF
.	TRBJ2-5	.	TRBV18	TGTGCCAGCTCACCAACCGGACAGATACAAGAGACCCAGTACTTC	CASSPTGQIQETQYF
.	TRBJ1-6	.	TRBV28	TGTGCCAGCAGTCTCCTTCGGGACACCTCACCCCTCCACTTT	CASSLLRDTSPLHF
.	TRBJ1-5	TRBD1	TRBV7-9	TGTGCCAGCAGCTTAGCCCACGGGACAGGGATGAATCAGCCCCAGCATTTT	CASSLAHGTGMNQPQHF
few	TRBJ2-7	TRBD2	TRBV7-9	TGTGCCAGCAGCGCTAGCGGGGTTGGCCACGAGCAGTACTTC	CASSASGVGHEQYF
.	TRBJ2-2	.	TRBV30	TGTGCCTGGAATCTTGGGGGCGGGAGCGGGGAGCTGTTTTTT	CAWNLGGGSGELFF
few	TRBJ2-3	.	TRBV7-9	TGTGCCAGCAGCCCCTGGCGGGGAAGCACAGATACGCAGTATTTT	CASSPWRGSTDTQYF
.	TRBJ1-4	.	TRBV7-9	TGTGCCAGCAGCTTAGGAGGCAGGGCTGAAAAACTGTTTTTT	CASSLGGRAEKLFF
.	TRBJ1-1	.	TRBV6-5	TGTGCCAGCTGGGGCAACACTGAAGCTTTCTTT	CASWGNTEAFF
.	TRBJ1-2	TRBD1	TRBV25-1	TGTGCCAGCAGTGAACCAGGAGGGGGCGGATACGGCTACACCTTC	CASSEPGGGGYGYTF
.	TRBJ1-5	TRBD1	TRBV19	TGTGCCAGTACCGACAGGGTAGATCAGCCCCAGCATTTT	CASTDRVDQPQHF
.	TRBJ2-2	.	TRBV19	TGTGCCAGTAGTATAGATTTTTGGCCCCAGGCCGGGGAGCTGTTTTTT	CASSIDFWPQAGELFF
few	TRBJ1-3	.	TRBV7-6	TGTGCCAGCAGCGCACAGGCGATCTCTGGAAACACCATATATTTT	CASSAQAISGNTIYF
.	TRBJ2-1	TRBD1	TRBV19	TGTGCCAGTAGTCCCATCCCGGGACAGGGATACAATGAGCAGTTCTTC	CASSPIPGQGYNEQFF
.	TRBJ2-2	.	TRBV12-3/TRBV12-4	TGTGCCAGCACTAATTCGAACACCGGGGAGCTGTTTTTT	CASTNSNTGELFF
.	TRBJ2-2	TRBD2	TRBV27	TGTGCCAGCAGTGAAAACCAGCGGACTAGCTGGGGGGGTAGGGAGCTGTTTTTT	CASSENQRTSWGGRELFF